These T cell receptor beta chains were read from a single sample in a study of cytomegalovirus exposure and HLA in healthy donors. Assay used: immunoSEQ multiplex PCR; TCRdb lists only in-frame clones, some missing. This table holds fewer than 250,000 clones, roughly 75% found once. Sequencing used PBMCs. Receptors were obtained from a man aged 25-45 years in good health and CMV-seropositive. Each CDR3 is given with its conserved first and last residue. D genes are given only for firm matches. Only part of the rows carry a size: once, few, many, or a class if the clone is expanded.

v_call,d_call,j_call,clone_size,cdr3_nt,cdr3_aa
TRBV7-2,TRBD2,TRBJ2-1,-,TGTGCCAGTTCGAAGCGAGGGCGGTCTAGCGGGAGTGAGAACGTTGAGCAGTTCTTC,CASSKRGRSSGSENVEQFF
TRBV4-3,-,TRBJ2-7,-,TGCGCCAGCAGCCAATTCGAGACTGGCTCCTACGAGCAGTACTTC,CASSQFETGSYEQYF
TRBV11-3,TRBD1,TRBJ2-2,few,TGTGCCAGCTCTCCTAACAGGGGCACCGGGGAGCTGTTTTTT,CASSPNRGTGELFF
TRBV9,-,TRBJ2-5,-,TGTGCCAGCAGCGTAGCACTTTACGGGGAAGAGACCCAGTACTTC,CASSVALYGEETQYF
TRBV19,-,TRBJ2-1,-,TGTGCGAGTAACCCGGACAGCTCCTACAATGAGCAGTTCTTC,CASNPDSSYNEQFF
TRBV11-2,TRBD1,TRBJ2-7,-,TGTGCCAGCAGCCCTCAGGGACAGGGGATGTTCGAGCAGTACTTC,CASSPQGQGMFEQYF
TRBV7-9,-,TRBJ1-3,few,TGTGCCAGCAGCCCCGGGTTCAGCCGGGCTGGAAACACCATATATTTT,CASSPGFSRAGNTIYF
TRBV7-3,TRBD1,TRBJ1-1,-,TGTGCCAGCAGCCTTGGGACAGACTTGGGGGAAGCTTTCTTT,CASSLGTDLGEAFF
TRBV7-2,TRBD2,TRBJ2-1,-,TGTGCCAGCAGCTTAGAGGGGACTAGCGGGAGGGCCGGAAATGAGCAGTTCTTC,CASSLEGTSGRAGNEQFF
TRBV29-1,-,TRBJ1-3,-,TGCAGCGTTGAACGGGAATACTCTGGAAACACCATATATTTT,CSVEREYSGNTIYF
TRBV4-3,TRBD1,TRBJ1-4,-,TGCGCCAGCAGCCCCCATTTGCCGGGACAGCCTAATGAAAAACTGTTTTTT,CASSPHLPGQPNEKLFF
TRBV29-1,-,TRBJ2-7,few,TGCAGCGTTGGACTAAAATACGAGCAGTACTTC,CSVGLKYEQYF
TRBV4-1,-,TRBJ2-5,-,TGCGCCAGCAGCCAAGATCCCAGGGCGGAAGAAACCCAGTACTTC,CASSQDPRAEETQYF
TRBV7-9,TRBD1,TRBJ1-5,-,TGTGCCAGCAGCTCCGACAGGGAGAGAGATCAGCCCCAGCATTTT,CASSSDRERDQPQHF
TRBV6-5,-,TRBJ1-1,-,TGTGCCAGCAGTTTCAGACAGGAAGCTTTCTTT,CASSFRQEAFF
TRBV19,TRBD2,TRBJ2-3,-,TGTGCCAGTAGTCTCGGACTAGCGGGGATTAGCACAGATACGCAGTATTTT,CASSLGLAGISTDTQYF
TRBV7-9,-,TRBJ2-7,-,TGTTCCAGCAGCTTAAAAGGGGTCATGTACGAGCAGTACTTC,CSSSLKGVMYEQYF
TRBV20-1,-,TRBJ2-7,-,TGCAGTGCCGACAGTTCCTACGAGCAGTACTTC,CSADSSYEQYF
TRBV7-8,TRBD1,TRBJ2-7,-,TGTGCCAGCAGCGTAGGGGGTCGACAGGGCGGCTACGAGCAGTACTTC,CASSVGGRQGGYEQYF
TRBV6-6,-,TRBJ1-1,once,TGTGCCAGCAGCCAGGGAGGGAACACTGAAGCTTTCTTT,CASSQGGNTEAFF
TRBV13,TRBD1,TRBJ2-7,few,TGTGCCAGCAGCTTAAAGGGTGGGGGACAGTCCTACGAGCAGTACTTC,CASSLKGGGQSYEQYF
TRBV19,-,TRBJ2-2,few,TGTGCCAGTACTTTACAGAAGAACACCGGGGAGCTGTTTTTT,CASTLQKNTGELFF
TRBV19,-,TRBJ1-3,-,TGTGCCAGTAGTACGGGGGGCTCTGGAAACACCATATATTTT,CASSTGGSGNTIYF
TRBV28,TRBD1,TRBJ1-5,few,TGTGCCAGCAGCTGGACAGGGGGCGGCAATCAGCCCCAGCATTTT,CASSWTGGGNQPQHF
TRBV11-2,TRBD1,TRBJ2-6,-,TGTGCCAGCAGCTTAGATACAGGGGCCGGGGCCAACGTCCTGACTTTC,CASSLDTGAGANVLTF
TRBV9,TRBD1,TRBJ1-5,-,TGTGCCAGCAGCGTCGGCAGGGGGCGGAATCAGCCCCAGCATTTT,CASSVGRGRNQPQHF
TRBV7-8,TRBD2,TRBJ2-1,few,TGTGCCAGCAGCTTATCCACTAGCGGGAGGGAACGCTATGAGCAGTTCTTC,CASSLSTSGRERYEQFF
TRBV2,-,TRBJ1-1,-,TGTGCCAGCAGTGAAACGGGGGGGACTGAAGCTTTCTTT,CASSETGGTEAFF
TRBV7-2,TRBD1,TRBJ2-7,few,TGTGCCAGCAGCTCGCGGACAGGGAGCCCCTACGAGCAGTACTTC,CASSSRTGSPYEQYF
TRBV9,-,TRBJ2-7,-,TGTGCCAGCTCCATAGGGGGGGTTCCTTTATACGAGCAGTACTTC,CASSIGGVPLYEQYF
TRBV6-5,-,TRBJ1-1,few,TGTGCCAGCAGCAGGAACACTGAAGCTTTCTTT,CASSRNTEAFF
TRBV19,-,TRBJ2-3,-,TGTGCCAGTAGTAGACTAACCTCTAGCACAGATACGCAGTATTTT,CASSRLTSSTDTQYF
TRBV9,TRBD2,TRBJ2-2,-,TGTGCCAGCAGCGTAGGGAAGCGGGGGTACACCGGGGAGCTGTTTTTT,CASSVGKRGYTGELFF
TRBV27,TRBD2,TRBJ2-3,-,TGTGCCAGCAGTTCGCTAGCGGGAGTTATAGATACGCAGTATTTT,CASSSLAGVIDTQYF
TRBV18,-,TRBJ2-3,-,TGTGCCAGCTCACCACGCCGGCGGGGCCAGACAGATACGCAGTATTTT,CASSPRRRGQTDTQYF
TRBV12-5,TRBD2,TRBJ2-1,-,TGTGCTAGTGGTCTGGGACTAGCGGGAGACAGAGATGAGCAGTTCTTC,CASGLGLAGDRDEQFF
TRBV7-7,TRBD2,TRBJ2-3,-,TGTGCTAGCAGCTTAGGGTCGGGGGAGGGAAATACGCAGTATTTT,CASSLGSGEGNTQYF
TRBV7-6,-,TRBJ2-7,few,TGTGCCAGCAGTTCAAGTAATAGGCCAGGGTCCAACGAGCAGTACTTC,CASSSSNRPGSNEQYF
TRBV6-4,TRBD2,TRBJ2-3,-,TGTGCCAGCAGTAAACTAGCGGGAGCGGGGGATACGCAGTATTTT,CASSKLAGAGDTQYF
TRBV7-9,TRBD1,TRBJ2-5,-,TGTGCCAGCAGCTCGATGGACAGGGACCAAGAGACCCAGTACTTC,CASSSMDRDQETQYF
TRBV5-1,TRBD2,TRBJ2-1,-,TGCGCCAGCAGCCGGGGAGGGGATGAGCAGTTCTTC,CASSRGGDEQFF
TRBV5-1,TRBD2,TRBJ2-7,few,TGCGCCAGCAGGCGGGCGGGAGCCTCCTACGAGCAGTACTTC,CASRRAGASYEQYF
TRBV7-9,-,TRBJ2-2,few,TGTGCCAGCAGCGGAGACCAGCCGCGAAACACCGGGGAGCTGTTTTTT,CASSGDQPRNTGELFF
TRBV7-2,-,TRBJ2-3,-,TGTGCCAGCACCCCCAGACAGCTAGGGGTGGATACGCAGTATTTT,CASTPRQLGVDTQYF
TRBV30,-,TRBJ1-5,-,TGTGCCTGGAGTGTGGGAGGTAGCAATCAGCCCCAGCATTTT,CAWSVGGSNQPQHF